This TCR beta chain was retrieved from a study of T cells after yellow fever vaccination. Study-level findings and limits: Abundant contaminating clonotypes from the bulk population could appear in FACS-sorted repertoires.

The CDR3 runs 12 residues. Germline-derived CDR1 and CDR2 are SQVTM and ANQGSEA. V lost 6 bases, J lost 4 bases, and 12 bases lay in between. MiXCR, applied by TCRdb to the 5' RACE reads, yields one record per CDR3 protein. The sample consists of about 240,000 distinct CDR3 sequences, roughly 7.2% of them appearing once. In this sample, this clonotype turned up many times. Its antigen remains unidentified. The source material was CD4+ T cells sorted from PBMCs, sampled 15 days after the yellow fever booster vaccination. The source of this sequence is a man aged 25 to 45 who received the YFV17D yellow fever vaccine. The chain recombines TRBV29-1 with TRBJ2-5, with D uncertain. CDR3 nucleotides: TGCAGCGTCGGTGGGCAGCCAGAGACCCAGTACTTC. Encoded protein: CSVGGQPETQYF.